This T cell receptor (beta chain) was captured by sequencing in a study of immune heterogeneity within non-small cell lung tumors. Amplification of the TCR beta CDR3 was achieved through multiplex PCR with 32 V and 13 J primers. TCRdb processed the multiplex PCR reads anew with MiXCR; each CDR3 protein has one entry. The repertoire holds roughly 23,000 distinct CDR3 sequences, around 26% seen once, with around 3.8% in the top ten. Germline loops: CDR1 SGDLS, CDR2 YYNGEE. The CDR3 loop spans 16 amino acids. The V gene lost 1 base and the J gene lost 0 bases, with 10 bases spanning the gap. Study results and limitations: Multiple tumor sites within a patient showed recurrence of identical dominant CDR3 beta clonotypes; site-unique high-frequency clones were present as well.

TCRs were amplified from about 640 ng gDNA of bulk tumor per sample. Surgical sampling yielded several biopsies per primary tumor (spaced far apart). Newly diagnosed with untreated non-small cell lung cancer, the patients underwent curative surgery. This clonotype was seen more than once but under ten times. Its antigen is unknown. The specimen sequenced was lung tumor tissue. The TCR comes from a middle-aged man with non-small cell lung cancer. This chain links TRBV9 with TRBJ2-2; no clear D. The CDR3 sequence is CASSVMTPANTGELFF. CDR3 DNA: TGTGCCAGCAGCGTAATGACACCGGCGAACACCGGGGAGCTGTTTTTT.